The rows below give T cell receptor beta chains drawn from one sample of a study of T cells in Graves' hyperthyroidism and ophthalmopathy. TCRdb reprocessed the multiplex PCR reads via MiXCR and lists one record per CDR3 protein. This repertoire shows roughly 570,000 distinct CDR3 sequences, more than 45% found once; its top ten account for roughly 20%. Sequencing input: peripheral blood or thyroid tissue (not recorded which). These receptor sequences come from an adult woman with Graves' disease, either hyperthyroidism or ophthalmopathy (not recorded which). Both conserved end residues are part of each CDR3. Each record gives: clone size, V gene, J gene, D gene, CDR3 DNA, CDR3 protein. A D gene is named only where the DNA matches it firmly. Size is stated for part of the rows, as once, few or many counts, or as a class when the clone is expanded.

>-|TRBV29-1|TRBJ1-4|-
TGCAGCGTTGAACTGAACCGGAATGAAAAACTGTTTTTT
CSVELNRNEKLFF
>-|TRBV19|TRBJ1-6|-
TGTGCCAGTATCGAGCAGAGTAATAATTCACCCCTCCACTTT
CASIEQSNNSPLHF
>-|TRBV7-9|TRBJ1-5|TRBD1
TGTGCCAGCAGCCACAGGGGGTTCCAGCCCCAGCATTTT
CASSHRGFQPQHF
>many|TRBV28|TRBJ2-5|-
TGTGCCAGCAGTTCACAGGGTTCCCAAGAGACCCAGTACTTC
CASSSQGSQETQYF
>-|TRBV7-3|TRBJ1-3|-
TGTGCCAGCAGCTTAACAGCGGCGAACACCATATATTTT
CASSLTAANTIYF
>-|TRBV10-2|TRBJ1-1|-
TGCGCCAGCAGTGAGGACAGGAGGACTGAAGCTTTCTTT
CASSEDRRTEAFF
>-|TRBV25-1|TRBJ1-2|-
TGTGCCAGCAGTAGGCCGGTAGGGAGCTATGGCTACACCTTC
CASSRPVGSYGYTF
>-|TRBV28|TRBJ1-5|-
TGTGCCAGCAGTTTTCAGGTCCGCGGGGCCCAGCATTTT
CASSFQVRGAQHF
>once|TRBV24-1|TRBJ2-5|-
TGTGCCACCAGTCGGCAGGGGGGCCCAGAGACCCAGTACTTC
CATSRQGGPETQYF
>many|TRBV5-1|TRBJ2-6|TRBD1
TGCGCCAGCAGCACCGTACAGGGGCCCAGGGCCAACGTCCTGACTTTC
CASSTVQGPRANVLTF
>few|TRBV7-9|TRBJ2-7|TRBD1
TGTGCCAGCAGCTTTCCGAGGGACAGGGGTGGCGAGCAGTACTTC
CASSFPRDRGGEQYF
>many|TRBV20-1|TRBJ2-7|TRBD1
TGCAGTGCTAGAGGGTGGACAGGGGCGCACTACGAGCAGTACTTC
CSARGWTGAHYEQYF
>-|TRBV29-1|TRBJ1-2|-
TGCAGCGCATCGACCTGGGGCCAGTCCGATGGCTACACCTTC
CSASTWGQSDGYTF
>-|TRBV29-1|TRBJ2-2|-
TGCAGCCAAAGGGGACCCGGGGAGCTGTTTTTT
CSQRGPGELFF
>many|TRBV5-1|TRBJ2-5|-
TGCGCCAGCAGCCGATTCTTACCCGGGAGTCAAGAGACCCAGTACTTC
CASSRFLPGSQETQYF
>-|TRBV10-3|TRBJ2-5|TRBD2
TGTGCCATCGGCCAGCGGGAGGAGGACGGAGAGACCCAGTACTTC
CAIGQREEDGETQYF
>few|TRBV28|TRBJ1-5|TRBD1
TGTGCCGGTAGACAGGGGGGAAACAATCAGCCCCAGCATTTT
CAGRQGGNNQPQHF
>-|TRBV6-5|TRBJ1-2|-
TGTGCCAGCAGTTCCCCCAAAGCCAGATTCCATGGCTACACCTTC
CASSSPKARFHGYTF
>many|TRBV6-6|TRBJ1-1|-
TGTGCCAGCAGTTACAGTCCCATGGGAGGAACTGAAGCTTTCTTT
CASSYSPMGGTEAFF
>once|TRBV7-2|TRBJ1-6|TRBD1
TGTGCCAGCAGCTTAAGTGGGACAGCTAATTCACCCCTCCACTTT
CASSLSGTANSPLHF
>many|TRBV3-1|TRBJ1-6|-
TGTGCCAGCAGCCAGCAAACAGGGTCACCCCTCCACTTT
CASSQQTGSPLHF
>-|TRBV11-2|TRBJ1-2|-
TGTGCCAGCAGCAAAGAAGCCGTCTATGGCTACACCTTC
CASSKEAVYGYTF
>-|TRBV7-2|TRBJ1-1|-
TGTGCCAGCAGCGTCCGTGTGGGCAGGGTGAACACTGAAGCTTTCTTT
CASSVRVGRVNTEAFF
>-|TRBV28|TRBJ2-5|TRBD2
TGTGCCAGCAGTTTAAGGGGGGACGGGGGGGATGAGACCCAGTACTTC
CASSLRGDGGDETQYF
>-|TRBV4-1|TRBJ2-7|TRBD2
TGTGCCAGCAGCCAAGAGATAGCGGGCGCTTCCTACGAGCAGTACTTC
CASSQEIAGASYEQYF
>-|TRBV13|TRBJ1-1|TRBD1
TGTGCCAGCAGCACCAGACAGGGAGACACTGAAGCTTTCTTT
CASSTRQGDTEAFF
>-|TRBV7-6|TRBJ2-7|TRBD2
TGTGCCAGCAGCTCGGGACTAGCGGGGGATGTCTGGGAGCAGTACTTC
CASSSGLAGDVWEQYF
>-|TRBV29-1|TRBJ2-5|-
TGCAGCGTTGTAGAAGGGACAAGGGAGACCCAGTACTTC
CSVVEGTRETQYF
>-|TRBV20-1|TRBJ1-4|TRBD1
TGCAGTGCGAGGACAGGGTGGAGTGAAAAACTGTTTTTT
CSARTGWSEKLFF
>many|TRBV5-1|TRBJ2-2|-
TGCGCCAGCAGCTTAACAGTTAACACCGGGGAGCTGTTTTTT
CASSLTVNTGELFF
>many|TRBV5-1|TRBJ2-2|TRBD2
TGCGCCAGCAGCTGGGGGACTAGCGGGAGTCGGACCGGGGAGCTGTTTTTT
CASSWGTSGSRTGELFF
>-|TRBV12-3/TRBV12-4|TRBJ2-5|-
TGTGCCAGCAGTAAGACAGGCCGGACAGAGACCCAGTACTTC
CASSKTGRTETQYF
>-|TRBV20-1|TRBJ2-5|-
TGCAGTGCTAGCAGGACAGAGAACCAAGAGACCCAGTACTTC
CSASRTENQETQYF
>many|TRBV5-1|TRBJ1-1|TRBD1
TGCGCCAGCAGCTCTGACAGGGGGAGAACTGAAGCTTTCTTT
CASSSDRGRTEAFF
>-|TRBV6-5|TRBJ1-2|TRBD1
TGTGCCAGCAGTCGCGACGGGACAGGCCCCTATGGCTACACCTTC
CASSRDGTGPYGYTF
>-|TRBV4-1|TRBJ2-7|TRBD2
TGCGCCAGCAGCCAAGGGGCCAGCGTGGGGAGGGTCTACGAGCAGTACTTC
CASSQGASVGRVYEQYF
>few|TRBV29-1|TRBJ2-2|-
TGCAGCGTTGGGGGCAGGGCGCGGAACACCGGGGAGCTGTTTTTT
CSVGGRARNTGELFF
>many|TRBV3-1|TRBJ1-2|-
TGTGCCAGCAGCCAATCGCGATCCACAGGGTTTGATGGCTACACCTTC
CASSQSRSTGFDGYTF
>-|TRBV2|TRBJ1-6|TRBD1
TGTGCCAGCAAAGGACAGGGTGAATGGTCACCCCTCCACTTT
CASKGQGEWSPLHF
>-|TRBV2|TRBJ2-5|TRBD2
TGTGCCAGCAGTGAAGGTAGCGGGACCCAAGAGACCCAGTACTTC
CASSEGSGTQETQYF
>many|TRBV24-1|TRBJ2-2|TRBD2
TGTGCCACCAGGATAGCGGGACCCGCCGGGGAGCTGTTTTTT
CATRIAGPAGELFF
>-|TRBV18|TRBJ1-4|-
TGTGCCAGCTCACCACCTGGGCAGTTTAATGAAAAACTGTTTTTT
CASSPPGQFNEKLFF
>-|TRBV12-3/TRBV12-4|TRBJ2-6|TRBD1
TGTGCCAGCAGTACGTCCGCCGGACAGGACGGTGCTTTC
CASSTSAGQDGAF
>many|TRBV20-1|TRBJ1-5|-
TGCAGTGCTAGAGGCGGAACCGGACGCACCAACACCCTCAATCAGCCCCAGCATTTT
CSARGGTGRTNTLNQPQHF
>once|TRBV24-1|TRBJ2-5|TRBD2
TGTGCCACCAGTGATCCAGCGGGAGTGGAGACCCAGTACTTC
CATSDPAGVETQYF
>few|TRBV11-2|TRBJ2-2|-
TGTGCCAGCAGCGCGATAGGGGCCAACCGGACCGGGGAGCTGTTTTTT
CASSAIGANRTGELFF
>-|TRBV18|TRBJ1-1|-
TGTGCCAGCTCAGCCACCACATGGGACTCCACTGAAGCTTTCTTT
CASSATTWDSTEAFF